This is a list of T cell receptor beta chains from one sample in a study of T cells in tuberculosis. TCRdb's copy holds only in-frame clones and misses some; the assay was immunoSEQ multiplex PCR. The sample gives about 45,000 clones, roughly 94% of which show up once; 1.9% is in the top ten. What was sequenced was PBMCs. The receptors come from a donor aged 10 to 29 with latent tuberculosis or without tuberculosis infection. Some clones in this sample may be carry-over from other donors' samples. Each CDR3 is given with its conserved first and last residue. Fields, in order: J gene, V gene, CDR3 protein.

j_call: TRBJ1-4; v_call: TRBV19; cdr3_aa: CASSSGTVNEKLFF
j_call: TRBJ2-2; v_call: TRBV19; cdr3_aa: CAGRSGTDYTGELFF
j_call: TRBJ2-1; v_call: TRBV19; cdr3_aa: CASIQTGGYNEQFF
j_call: TRBJ2-1; v_call: TRBV11-1; cdr3_aa: CASSLDPADEQFF
j_call: TRBJ2-3; v_call: TRBV4-3; cdr3_aa: CASSQVAGGGTDTQYF
j_call: TRBJ2-7; v_call: TRBV28; cdr3_aa: CASSPWTGGPYEQYF
j_call: TRBJ2-1; v_call: TRBV7-9; cdr3_aa: CASSSSGGDNEQFF
j_call: TRBJ2-1; v_call: TRBV29-1; cdr3_aa: CSVELVASGTYNEQFF
j_call: TRBJ2-7; v_call: TRBV19; cdr3_aa: CASRSVGGGYEQYF
j_call: TRBJ2-2; v_call: TRBV7-9; cdr3_aa: CASSLLAGEAGGELFF
j_call: TRBJ2-2; v_call: TRBV6-4; cdr3_aa: CASSGTSAGELFF
j_call: TRBJ2-2; v_call: TRBV4-3; cdr3_aa: CASSQVARALNTGELFF
j_call: TRBJ1-2; v_call: TRBV30; cdr3_aa: CAWSVLAALDGYTF
j_call: TRBJ2-2; v_call: TRBV4-3; cdr3_aa: CASSQGPTGELFF
j_call: TRBJ1-1; v_call: TRBV28; cdr3_aa: CASTRTGWISEAFF